One and the same sample provided the 7 T cell receptor beta chains below, sequenced in a study of blood T cells in healthy people across ages. With a J-beta primer mix and a sample-barcoded 5' primer, a second PCR ran roughly 6 to 11 cycles. TCRdb passed the 5' RACE reads through MiXCR, listing each CDR3 protein once. Here the sample spans 720,000 or so distinct CDR3 sequences, around 41% being singletons. The sample comprised blood. All receptors come from an elderly man in good health.

The chain is built from TRBV5-1 and TRBJ2-1, with D hard to call. The CDR3 length is 14 residues. With 0 bases removed from V and 5 bases from J, the gap between germline ends came to 9 bases. Germline V gene lookup returns CDR1 SGHRS and CDR2 YFSETQ. CDR3 bases: TGCGCCAGCAGCTTGGGGCAGATTAACAATGAGCAGTTCTTC. Translation: CASSLGQINNEQFF.

This rearrangement joins TRBV20-1 to TRBJ1-1; D is unclear. There are 10 residues in the CDR3. V dropped 7 bases and J dropped 11 bases, with 14 bases sitting between them. Germline CDR1 and CDR2: DFQATT and SNEGSKA (reference sequence). CDR3: CSGKQRRAFF. CDR3 DNA: TGCAGTGGCAAACAGAGGCGGGCTTTCTTT.

The chain combines TRBV21-1 with TRBJ2-7; the table gives TRBD1 as D, unverified against the DNA. TRBV21-1 is a known pseudogene. This CDR3 has 20 amino acids. This chain's CDR3 is CASSKAWERDLSSFYYEQYF. In DNA, the CDR3 is TGTGCCAGCAGCAAAGCTTGGGAGCGCGACCTTAGTTCCTTCTACTACGAGCAGTACTTC.

The genes are TRBV27 and TRBJ1-2; D may be TRBD1 (5 bases). Germline loops: CDR1 MNHEY, CDR2 SMNVEV (reference sequence). The CDR3 is made up of 16 amino acids. The V gene lost 1 base and the J gene lost 6 bases, with 18 bases spanning the gap. This CDR3 is CASSLYYRSREDGYTF. In DNA, the CDR3 is TGTGCCAGCAGTTTATATTACAGGAGCAGGGAGGATGGCTACACCTTC.

This clonotype occurred a few times. The rearrangement joins TRBV6-5 to TRBJ2-4; D might be TRBD1 (5 bases). The length of the CDR3 is 13 residues. The V gene's germline CDR1 is MNHEY and CDR2 SVGAGI. The V gene lost 6 bases and the J gene lost 13 bases, with 19 bases spanning the gap. The CDR3 nucleotides read TGTGCCAGCAGACAGGACACTTCCCAAGAGCAGTACTTC. Its protein is CASRQDTSQEQYF.

The genes are TRBV20-1 and TRBJ2-5, with TRBD1 matching 7 bases. The CDR3 is made up of 11 amino acids. J lost 7 bases, V lost 3 bases, and 2 bases had no gene match. Germline values: CDR1 DFQATT, CDR2 SNEGSKA (reference sequence). CDR3 amino acids: CSASRGWTQYF. The CDR3 nucleotides read TGCAGTGCTAGCAGGGGGTGGACCCAGTACTTC.

This clonotype was seen only a few times. V is TRBV6-2 or TRBV6-3 and J is TRBJ2-7; 11 positions agree with TRBD1. CDR1 MNHEY and CDR2 SVGEGT come from the germline V gene. The CDR3 runs 16 residues. V shed 6 bases and J 3 bases; nucleotides not matched to a gene: 10. For the CDR3, the DNA is TGTGCCAGCAGCCCTCCTGGACAGGGGGCAATCTACGAGCAGTACTTC. The encoded protein is CASSPPGQGAIYEQYF.